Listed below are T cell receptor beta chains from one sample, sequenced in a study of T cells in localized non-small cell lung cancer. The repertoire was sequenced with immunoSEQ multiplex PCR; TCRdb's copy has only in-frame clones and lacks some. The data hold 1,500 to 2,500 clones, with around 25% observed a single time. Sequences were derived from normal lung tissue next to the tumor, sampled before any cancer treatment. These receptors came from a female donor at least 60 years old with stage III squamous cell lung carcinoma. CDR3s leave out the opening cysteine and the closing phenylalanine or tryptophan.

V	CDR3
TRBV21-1	ASSHTGNDEAF
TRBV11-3	ASSSTGGKGCQPQH
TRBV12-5	ASGLGDPFSYEQY
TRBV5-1	ASSLGDTQNYEQY
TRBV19	ASSVPDRGVADTQY
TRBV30	AWSATDSDSYNEQF
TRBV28	ASSYTDRNTEAF
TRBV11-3	ASSFTVPGASGENTEAF
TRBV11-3	ASSLDPVNTGELF
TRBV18	ASSQDRNTGELF
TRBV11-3	ASSARPLHTEAF
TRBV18	ASSEDRFRKLF
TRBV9	ASSAWVDSGNTIY
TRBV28	ASSQRGQGSDTQY
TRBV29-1	SVDYRQGPRDLDGYT
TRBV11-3	ASSLLAGGYNEQF
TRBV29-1	SGAPQGTEAF
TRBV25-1	ASSPPGGYRANVLT
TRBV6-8	ASSESTLDTDTQY
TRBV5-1	ASSLVPRGGRDTGELF
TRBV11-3	ASSLRRLGDNEQF
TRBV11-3	ASSQGPGVAGEVEQF
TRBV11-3	ASSLGGLNTEAF
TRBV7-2	ASSPPPNTEAF
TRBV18	ASSPTGGTGSEKLF
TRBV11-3	ASSPGTSGYEQY
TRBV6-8	ASSYQRGKNIQY
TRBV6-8	ASSDSVVGSYNEQF